This TCR beta chain was recovered during a study of blood T cell repertoires in COVID-19. About the study: Researchers got acute and convalescent COVID-19 samples from the United States, Italy and Spain.

This CDR3 comprises 14 residues. The V end was cut by 6 bases, the J end by 3 bases, with 14 bases between. Germline V CDR1 and CDR2: PRHDT, FYEKMQ (reference sequence). The repertoire was sequenced with immunoSEQ multiplex PCR; TCRdb's copy has only in-frame clones and lacks some. The profile shows 35,000 to 50,000 clones, around 89% of them singletons. This TCR was recovered from a man aged 65 to 79 with active COVID-19. The sequencing sample was made of peripheral blood. V usage is TRBV13 and J usage is TRBJ1-1; D call uncertain. The CDR3 sequence: CASSKHRRDTEAFF. In nucleotides, the CDR3 is TGTGCCAGCAGTAAACATCGGAGAGACACTGAAGCTTTCTTT.